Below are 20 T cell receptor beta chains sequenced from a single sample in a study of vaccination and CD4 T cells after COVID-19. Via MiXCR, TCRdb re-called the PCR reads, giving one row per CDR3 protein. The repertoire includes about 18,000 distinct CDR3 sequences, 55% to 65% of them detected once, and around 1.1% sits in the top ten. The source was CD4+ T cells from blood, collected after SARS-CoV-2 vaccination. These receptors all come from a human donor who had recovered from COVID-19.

The CDR3 region is CASSQSYRGQNYGYTF. CDR3 nucleotides: TGTGCCAGCAGTCAAAGTTACAGGGGTCAGAACTATGGCTACACCTTC. This chain joins TRBV6-1 and TRBJ1-2; 7 positions match TRBD1. The CDR3 runs 16 residues. The junction had 11 bases not matched to a gene; V was cut back by 5 bases and J by 2 bases. Germline values: CDR1 MNHNS, CDR2 SASEGT.

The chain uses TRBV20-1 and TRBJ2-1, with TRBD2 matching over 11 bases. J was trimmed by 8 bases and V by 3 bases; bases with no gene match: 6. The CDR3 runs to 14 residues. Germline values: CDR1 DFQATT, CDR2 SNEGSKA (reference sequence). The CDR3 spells CSASRTSGFDEQFF. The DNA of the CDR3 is TGCAGTGCTAGCAGGACTAGCGGGTTCGATGAGCAGTTCTTC.

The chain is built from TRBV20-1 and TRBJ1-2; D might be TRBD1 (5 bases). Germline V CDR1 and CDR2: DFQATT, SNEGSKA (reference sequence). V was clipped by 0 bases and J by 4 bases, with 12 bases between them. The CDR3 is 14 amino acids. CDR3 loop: CSARELGTGYGYTF. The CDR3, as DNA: TGCAGTGCTAGAGAGTTAGGGACTGGCTATGGCTACACCTTC.

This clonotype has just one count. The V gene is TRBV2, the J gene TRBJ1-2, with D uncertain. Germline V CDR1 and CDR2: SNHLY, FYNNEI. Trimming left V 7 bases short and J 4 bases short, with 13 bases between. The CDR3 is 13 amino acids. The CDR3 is CASILREGYGYTF. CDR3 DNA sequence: TGTGCCAGCATTCTGAGGGAGGGCTATGGCTACACCTTC.

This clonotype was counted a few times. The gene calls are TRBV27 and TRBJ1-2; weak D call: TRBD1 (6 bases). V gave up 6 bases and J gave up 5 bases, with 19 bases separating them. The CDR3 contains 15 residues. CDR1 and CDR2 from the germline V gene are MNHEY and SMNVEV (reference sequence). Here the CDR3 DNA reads TGTGCCAGCAGACCTTGGGGGGACAATTCTTATGGCTACACCTTC. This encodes CASRPWGDNSYGYTF.

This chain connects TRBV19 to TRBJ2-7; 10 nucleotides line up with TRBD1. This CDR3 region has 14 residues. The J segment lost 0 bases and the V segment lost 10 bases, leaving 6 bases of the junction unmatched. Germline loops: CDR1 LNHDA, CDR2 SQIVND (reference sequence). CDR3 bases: TGTGCCACCACGGACAGGGGGAGCTCCTACGAGCAGTACTTC. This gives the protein CATTDRGSSYEQYF.

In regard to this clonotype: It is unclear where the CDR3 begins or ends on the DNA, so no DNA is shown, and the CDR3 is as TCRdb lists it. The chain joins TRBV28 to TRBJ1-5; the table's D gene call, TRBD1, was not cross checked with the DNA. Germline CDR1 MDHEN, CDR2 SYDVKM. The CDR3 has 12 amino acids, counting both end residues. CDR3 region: CASSWATGTQHF.

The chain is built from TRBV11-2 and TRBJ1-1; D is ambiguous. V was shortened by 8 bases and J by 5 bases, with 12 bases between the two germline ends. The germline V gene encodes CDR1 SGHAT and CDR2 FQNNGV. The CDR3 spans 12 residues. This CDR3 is CASGRSRTEAFF. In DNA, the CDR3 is TGTGCCAGCGGCAGGAGTAGGACTGAAGCTTTCTTT.

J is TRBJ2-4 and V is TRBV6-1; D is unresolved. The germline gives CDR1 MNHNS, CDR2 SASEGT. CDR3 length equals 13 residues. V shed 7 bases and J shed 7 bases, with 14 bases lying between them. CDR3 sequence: CASMGDGVNIQYF. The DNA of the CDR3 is TGTGCCAGCATGGGTGACGGAGTGAACATTCAGTACTTC.

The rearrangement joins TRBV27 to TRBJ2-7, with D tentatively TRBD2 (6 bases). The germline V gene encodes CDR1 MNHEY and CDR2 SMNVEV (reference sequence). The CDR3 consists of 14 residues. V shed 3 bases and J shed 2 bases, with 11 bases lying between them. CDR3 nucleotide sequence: TGTGCCAGCAGTTTTAGCGGCACCACCTACGAGCAGTACTTC. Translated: CASSFSGTTYEQYF.

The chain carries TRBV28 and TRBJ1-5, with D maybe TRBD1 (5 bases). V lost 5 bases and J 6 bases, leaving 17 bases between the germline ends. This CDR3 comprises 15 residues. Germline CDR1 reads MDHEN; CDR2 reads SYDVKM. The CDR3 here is CASSLTARLSQPQHF. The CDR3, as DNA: TGTGCCAGCAGTCTGACAGCCAGGCTAAGTCAGCCCCAGCATTTT.

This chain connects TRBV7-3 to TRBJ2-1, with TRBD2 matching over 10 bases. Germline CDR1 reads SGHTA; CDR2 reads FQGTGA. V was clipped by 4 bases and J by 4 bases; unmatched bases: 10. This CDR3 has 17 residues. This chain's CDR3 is CASSSGSSGRGYNEQFF. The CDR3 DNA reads TGTGCCAGCAGCTCGGGATCTAGCGGGAGAGGGTACAATGAGCAGTTCTTC.

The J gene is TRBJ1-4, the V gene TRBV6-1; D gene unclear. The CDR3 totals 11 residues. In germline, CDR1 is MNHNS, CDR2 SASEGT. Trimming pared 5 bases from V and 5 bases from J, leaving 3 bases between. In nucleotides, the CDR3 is TGTGCCAGCAGTAAAAATGAAAAACTGTTTTTT. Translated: CASSKNEKLFF.

The CDR3 nucleotides read TGCAGTGCCGGGGGCCGGGAGGTAGAGACCCAGTACTTC. This codes for CSAGGREVETQYF. The chain recombines TRBV20-1 with TRBJ2-5; D is perhaps TRBD2 (7 bases). The CDR3 has 13 residues. Germline loops: CDR1 DFQATT, CDR2 SNEGSKA (reference sequence). Trimming shortened V by 6 bases and J by 4 bases, and 15 bases separated the two germline ends.

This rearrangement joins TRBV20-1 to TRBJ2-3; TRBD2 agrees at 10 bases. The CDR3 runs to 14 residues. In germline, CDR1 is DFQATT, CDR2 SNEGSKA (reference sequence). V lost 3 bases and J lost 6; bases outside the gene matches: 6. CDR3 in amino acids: CSASRPSGSDTQYF. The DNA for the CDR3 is TGCAGTGCTAGTAGGCCTAGCGGGAGTGATACGCAGTATTTT.

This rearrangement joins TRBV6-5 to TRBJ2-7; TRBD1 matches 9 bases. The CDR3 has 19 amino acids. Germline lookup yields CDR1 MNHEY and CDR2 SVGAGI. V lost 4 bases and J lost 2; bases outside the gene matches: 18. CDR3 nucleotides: TGTGCCAGCAGTTCCCCTAGGACAGGGGTCCGGGCATGGACCTACGAGCAGTACTTC. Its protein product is CASSSPRTGVRAWTYEQYF.

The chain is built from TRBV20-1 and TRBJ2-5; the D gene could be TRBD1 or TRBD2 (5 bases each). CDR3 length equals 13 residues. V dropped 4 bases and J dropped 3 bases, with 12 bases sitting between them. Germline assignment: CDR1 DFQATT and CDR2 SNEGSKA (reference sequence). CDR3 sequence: CSATQGEEETQYF. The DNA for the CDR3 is TGCAGTGCTACCCAGGGAGAGGAAGAGACCCAGTACTTC.

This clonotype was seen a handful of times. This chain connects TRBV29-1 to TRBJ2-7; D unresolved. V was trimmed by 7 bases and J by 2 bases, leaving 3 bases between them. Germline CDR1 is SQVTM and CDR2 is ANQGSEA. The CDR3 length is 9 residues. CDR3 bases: TGCAGCGACACCTACGAGCAGTACTTC. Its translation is CSDTYEQYF.

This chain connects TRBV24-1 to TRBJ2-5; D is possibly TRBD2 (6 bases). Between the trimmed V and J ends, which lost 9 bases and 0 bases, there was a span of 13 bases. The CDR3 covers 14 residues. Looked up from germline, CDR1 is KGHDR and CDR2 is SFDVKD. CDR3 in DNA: TGTGCCACCGCGGCTGGCGGGAACCAAGAGACCCAGTACTTC. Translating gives CATAAGGNQETQYF.

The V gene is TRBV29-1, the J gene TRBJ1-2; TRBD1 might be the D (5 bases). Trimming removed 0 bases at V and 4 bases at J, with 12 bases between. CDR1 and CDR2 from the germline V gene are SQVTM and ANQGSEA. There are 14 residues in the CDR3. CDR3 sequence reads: CSVEDTAGSYGYTF. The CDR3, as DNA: TGCAGCGTTGAAGATACTGCAGGGTCCTATGGCTACACCTTC. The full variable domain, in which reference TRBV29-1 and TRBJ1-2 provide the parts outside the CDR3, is SAVISQKPSRDICQRGTSLTIQCQVDSQVTMMFWYRQQPGQSLTLIATANQGSEATYESGFVIDKFPISRPNLTFSTLTVSNMSPEDSSIYLCSVEDTAGSYGYTFGSGTRLTVV.